One sample yielded the 25 T cell receptor beta chains listed below, sequenced in a study of human T cells and chemical hapten exposure. Via MiXCR, TCRdb re-called the RACE reads, giving one row per CDR3 protein. Counted here are 370,000 or so distinct CDR3 sequences, nearly 5% occurring once; the ten biggest clones make up about 2.2%. Described time point: patch test 1, 2 weeks after DPC sensitization. Stated treatment: therapeutic diphenylcyclopropenone sensitization with weekly scalp DPC. The sample in question was whole blood, obtained in connection with sensitization to the hapten diphenylcyclopropenone (DPC). The receptors were gathered from a woman between 50 and 59 years old with alopecia areata. Some clones in this sample may be carry-over from other donors' samples.

This clonotype came up a few times. The chain is built from TRBV5-5 and TRBJ1-5; the D is unclear. The CDR3 has 13 amino acids. The V gene's germline CDR1 is SGHKS and CDR2 YYEKEE (reference sequence). Trimming pared 4 bases from V and 4 bases from J, leaving 9 bases between. CDR3 DNA sequence: TGTGCCAGCAGCCGAGATATAAATCAGCCCCAGCATTTT. Translation gives CASSRDINQPQHF.

The chain couples TRBV4-3 to TRBJ2-2; 10 positions agree with TRBD1. The CDR3 covers 17 residues. Germline V gives CDR1 LGHNA, CDR2 YSLEER. After removal of 3 bases from V and 7 bases from J, the junction contained 11 bases not matched to a gene. The CDR3 sequence: CASSHPDRGRDSGELFF. As DNA, the CDR3 is TGCGCCAGCAGCCATCCCGACAGGGGGCGGGATAGCGGGGAGCTGTTTTTT.

A few counts support this clonotype. V usage is TRBV4-3 and J usage is TRBJ1-5; D unresolved. The V end lost 0 bases, the J end lost 2 bases, and 8 bases lay between the germline ends. The CDR3 has 15 amino acids. CDR1 LGHNA and CDR2 YSLEER come from the germline V gene. DNA of the CDR3: TGCGCCAGCAGCCAAGATGACGGCGGCAATCAGCCCCAGCATTTT. This encodes CASSQDDGGNQPQHF.

This chain links TRBV7-9 with TRBJ2-7; 7 bases line up with TRBD2. Per the germline V gene, CDR1 is SEHNR and CDR2 is FQNEAQ (reference sequence). The V and J ends lost 5 bases and 3 bases, in that order; junction bases with no gene match: 13. The CDR3 has 16 residues. CDR3 region: CASSLDLGGGVYEQYF. The CDR3 DNA sequence: TGTGCCAGCAGCCTAGACTTGGGCGGGGGAGTCTACGAGCAGTACTTC.

The V gene is TRBV7-2, the J gene TRBJ2-7; the match to TRBD1 covers 9 bases. The germline CDR1 and CDR2 sequences are SGHTA and FQGNSA. The CDR3 consists of 14 residues. The J segment lost 6 bases and the V segment lost 8 bases, leaving 11 bases of the junction unmatched. Here the CDR3 reads CASSEQGQGGEQYF. In DNA form, the CDR3 reads TGTGCCAGCTCCGAACAGGGACAGGGTGGCGAGCAGTACTTC.

This clonotype showed up many times. This sequence joins TRBV20-1 and TRBJ2-7; D is possibly TRBD1 (5 bases). This CDR3 is built from 12 residues. Trimming shortened V by 2 bases and J by 4 bases, and 9 bases separated the two germline ends. From germline, CDR1 is DFQATT and CDR2 SNEGSKA (reference sequence). The CDR3 sequence: CSARRAGYEQYF. The DNA of the CDR3 is TGCAGTGCTAGAAGGGCAGGGTACGAGCAGTACTTC.

This clonotype appeared many times. This chain connects TRBV7-9 to TRBJ1-5, with 7 bases identical to TRBD1. This CDR3 spans 15 amino acids. Germline CDR1 SEHNR, CDR2 FQNEAQ (reference sequence). V trimming: 1 base; J trimming: 2 bases; junction bases outside the gene matches: 2. In DNA, the CDR3 is TGTGCCAGCAGCTTAGAAACAGGGGGCAATCAGCCCCAGCATTTT. This gives the protein CASSLETGGNQPQHF.

The chain employs TRBV28 and TRBJ2-6; D not certain. Trimming pared 5 bases from V and 1 base from J, leaving 9 bases between. CDR1 is MDHEN and CDR2 is SYDVKM in the germline V gene. This CDR3 has 15 amino acids. For the CDR3, the DNA is TGTGCCAGCAGTGCCGACTGGTCTGGGGCCAACGTCCTGACTTTC. It is translated as CASSADWSGANVLTF.

This clonotype was counted at least ten times. J is TRBJ2-1 and V is TRBV29-1, with TRBD1 matching 10 bases. Per germline, CDR1 SQVTM and CDR2 ANQGSEA. The CDR3 consists of 15 residues. The ends lost 7 bases at V and 3 bases at J; junction bases unmatched: 9. The CDR3 sequence: CSANAGTGDYNEQFF. The CDR3 bases are TGCAGCGCCAACGCCGGGACAGGGGACTACAATGAGCAGTTCTTC.

This clonotype was recorded at least ten times. The chain uses TRBV28 and TRBJ2-7, with 9 bases lining up with TRBD1. The CDR3 runs to 14 residues. The V gene's germline CDR1 is MDHEN and CDR2 SYDVKM. V lost 4 bases and J lost 3; bases outside the gene matches: 4. The CDR3 here is CASSSGDRVYEQYF. CDR3 coding DNA: TGTGCCAGCAGTTCGGGGGACAGGGTCTACGAGCAGTACTTC.

The rearrangement joins TRBV20-1 to TRBJ1-2; D remains ambiguous. Germline CDR1 and CDR2: DFQATT and SNEGSKA (reference sequence). This CDR3 spans 13 amino acids. V lost 6 bases and J 3 bases, leaving 14 bases between the germline ends. The CDR3 loop is CSARLTADYGYTF. As DNA, the CDR3 is TGCAGTGCCCGGTTAACGGCGGACTATGGCTACACCTTC.

At least ten counts were recorded for this clonotype. The chain has TRBV11-2 and TRBJ1-2; TRBD1 is a possible D gene (6 bases). Trimming removed 1 base at V and 6 bases at J, with 21 bases between. Germline CDR1 and CDR2: SGHAT and FQNNGV. The CDR3 has 17 amino acids. The CDR3 is CASSLARGGQLHHGYTF. DNA of the CDR3: TGTGCCAGCAGCTTAGCTCGAGGGGGGCAGCTCCACCATGGCTACACCTTC.

This clonotype was picked up many times. The chain couples TRBV6-2 or TRBV6-3 to TRBJ2-7; D gene ambiguous. The CDR3 is 13 residues long. Germline-derived CDR1 and CDR2 are MNHEY and SVGEGT. Trimming removed 2 bases from V and 2 bases from J, with 7 bases in between. CDR3 amino acids: CASSYGQPYEQYF. DNA of the CDR3: TGTGCCAGCAGTTACGGGCAGCCCTACGAGCAGTACTTC.

In its sample, this clonotype was seen many times. V and J are TRBV9 and TRBJ2-3; D might be TRBD1 (6 bases). The V and J ends lost 0 bases and 2 bases respectively, with 13 bases between them. This CDR3 has 16 amino acids. Germline V gene data show CDR1 as SGDLS and CDR2 as YYNGEE. The CDR3 sequence is CASSVGPGVITDTQYF. The CDR3 DNA reads as TGTGCCAGCAGCGTAGGCCCAGGGGTAATCACAGATACGCAGTATTTT.

There are a few counts of this clonotype. V usage is TRBV5-1 and J usage is TRBJ2-6; TRBD1 matches 8 bases. Germline trimming cut 5 bases from V and 0 bases from J; bases unmatched to any gene: 13. The length of the CDR3 is 19 residues. Germline V gene sequence: CDR1 SGHRS, CDR2 YFSETQ. The CDR3 region is CASRYNPGQARSGANVLTF. The CDR3 nucleotides read TGCGCCAGCAGGTATAATCCGGGACAGGCACGCTCTGGGGCCAACGTCCTGACTTTC.

This clonotype was seen many times. The chain joins TRBV29-1 to TRBJ1-3; D remains unclear. The CDR3 is made up of 14 amino acids. Germline V lookup: CDR1 SQVTM, CDR2 ANQGSEA. Deletions cut 6 bases from V and 1 base from J, with 13 bases between. For the CDR3, the DNA is TGCAGCGTCTGGGGATCCTCTTCTGGAAACACCATATATTTT. Translated: CSVWGSSSGNTIYF.

This clonotype has a handful of counts. The chain couples TRBV6-6 to TRBJ2-1, with D perhaps TRBD2 (7 bases). Per germline, CDR1 MNHNY and CDR2 SVGAGI (reference sequence). The germline V and J ends were trimmed by 8 bases and 1 base, with 18 bases remaining between them. There are 16 residues in the CDR3. This chain's CDR3 is CASEGGSVGSYNEQFF. The CDR3 DNA reads as TGTGCCAGCGAGGGGGGGTCCGTTGGGTCCTACAATGAGCAGTTCTTC.

This clonotype has a handful of counts. The V gene is TRBV6-1, the J gene TRBJ1-1; possible D gene TRBD1, 5 bases. This CDR3 has 15 amino acids. Germline values: CDR1 MNHNS, CDR2 SASEGT. V lost 0 bases and J 4 bases, leaving 12 bases between the germline ends. CDR3 bases: TGTGCCAGCAGTGAAGCCGGCAGGGTGGCCACTGAAGCTTTCTTT. Its translation is CASSEAGRVATEAFF.

The rearrangement joins TRBV5-1 to TRBJ1-2; 7 bases agree with TRBD1. J gave up 1 base and V 0 bases, and 6 bases lay outside the gene matches. CDR1 and CDR2 from the germline V gene are SGHRS and YFSETQ. This CDR3 has 16 residues. In nucleotides, the CDR3 is TGCGCCAGCAGCTTGGATGGAGGGGGCAGTAACTATGGCTACACCTTC. Its translation: CASSLDGGGSNYGYTF. The variable domain in full, with the rest retrieved from reference TRBV5-1 and TRBJ1-2, is KAGVTQTPRYLIKTRGQQVTLSCSPISGHRSVSWYQQTPGQGLQFLFEYFSETQRNKGNFPGRFSGRQFSNSRSEMNVSTLELGDSALYLCASSLDGGGSNYGYTFGSGTRLTVV.

The chain links TRBV2 to TRBJ1-1; TRBD1 agrees at 8 bases. CDR3 length equals 13 residues. V trimming: 10 bases; J trimming: 1 base; junction bases outside the gene matches: 5. Germline loops: CDR1 SNHLY, CDR2 FYNNEI. CDR3 loop: CATRDRKNTEAFF. The CDR3 DNA sequence: TGTGCCACTAGGGACAGGAAGAACACTGAAGCTTTCTTT.

This clonotype has at least ten counts. The rearrangement uses TRBV12-3 or TRBV12-4 and TRBJ1-2, with 7 bases that match TRBD1. Trimming removed 1 base from V and 4 bases from J; junction bases left unmatched: 0. This CDR3 is built from 13 residues. The CDR3 DNA follows: TGTGCCAGCAGTTTAGGACAGGGCTATGGCTACACCTTC. Its protein is CASSLGQGYGYTF.

This clonotype was detected many times. The chain couples TRBV9 to TRBJ1-3; TRBD1 matches 9 bases. CDR3 length: 16 amino acids. V was pared by 3 bases and J by 4 bases, with 8 bases of the junction left unmatched. Germline-derived CDR1 and CDR2 are SGDLS and YYNGEE. In DNA, the CDR3 is TGTGCCAGCAGCGCTTGGTCTGGGACAGGGGGAAACACCATATATTTT. This encodes CASSAWSGTGGNTIYF.

V usage is TRBV6-2 or TRBV6-3 and J usage is TRBJ2-3, with 8 bases identical to TRBD2. The germline CDR1 and CDR2 sequences are MNHEY and SVGEGT. V lost 5 bases, J lost 4 bases, and 17 bases stayed unmatched. The length of the CDR3 is 18 residues. CDR3 nucleotides: TGTGCCAGCAGTCCCTCTTTGCATCCGGGAGGGCCCCCAGATACGCAGTATTTT. As protein: CASSPSLHPGGPPDTQYF.

This clonotype was seen only a few times. J is TRBJ1-4 and V is TRBV5-1; D is uncertain. CDR1 SGHRS and CDR2 YFSETQ come from the germline V gene. Trimming removed 0 bases from V and 6 bases from J, with 12 bases in between. This CDR3 is 15 amino acids long. The CDR3 loop is CASSLDGNYYEKLFF. The CDR3, as DNA: TGCGCCAGCAGCTTGGACGGTAACTATTATGAAAAACTGTTTTTT.

This clonotype was counted only a few times. This chain joins TRBV7-2 and TRBJ2-3, with D uncertain. This CDR3 region has 15 residues. The germline V and J ends were trimmed by 7 bases and 5 bases, with 19 bases remaining between them. Germline V CDR1 and CDR2: SGHTA, FQGNSA. The CDR3 DNA is TGTGCCAGCACCCACCCTGACCTTTCCTTAGATACGCAGTATTTT. Translation gives CASTHPDLSLDTQYF.